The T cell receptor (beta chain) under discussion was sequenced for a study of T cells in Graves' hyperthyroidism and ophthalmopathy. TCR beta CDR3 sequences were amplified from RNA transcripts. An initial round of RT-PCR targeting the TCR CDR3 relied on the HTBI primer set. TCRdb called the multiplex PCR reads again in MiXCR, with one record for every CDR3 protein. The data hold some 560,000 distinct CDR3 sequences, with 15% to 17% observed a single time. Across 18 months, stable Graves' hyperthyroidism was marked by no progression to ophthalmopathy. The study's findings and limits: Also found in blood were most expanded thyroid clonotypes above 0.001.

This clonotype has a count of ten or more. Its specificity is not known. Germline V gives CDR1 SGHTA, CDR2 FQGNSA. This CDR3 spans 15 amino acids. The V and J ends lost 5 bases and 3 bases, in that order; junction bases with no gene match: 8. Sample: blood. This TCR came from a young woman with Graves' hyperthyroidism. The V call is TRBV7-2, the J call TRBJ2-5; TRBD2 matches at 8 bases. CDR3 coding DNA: TGTGCCAGCAGCCCTCTAGGAGCGGGAGAAGAGACCCAGTACTTC. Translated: CASSPLGAGEETQYF.